This T cell receptor (beta chain) emerged from a study of T cells in Graves' hyperthyroidism and ophthalmopathy. Using RNA transcripts as the source, TCR beta CDR3 regions were amplified. With the HTBI primer set, the TCR CDR3 went through a first round of RT-PCR. Each CDR3 protein is one row after TCRdb ran MiXCR on the multiplex PCR reads. The table lists about 400,000 distinct CDR3 sequences, roughly an eighth of them singletons. This clonotype was counted a few times. What it recognizes is unknown. The CDR3 spans 13 residues. Germline CDR1 and CDR2: MDHEN and SYDVKM. V gave up 8 bases and J gave up 6 bases, with 13 bases separating them. Uncontrolled infection, other autoimmune disease, pregnancy or lactation disqualified patients from enrolment. Study-level findings and limits: Ophthalmopathy cases were set apart from stable hyperthyroidism by a 13 V-J model. Ophthalmopathy, as predicted by the model, came a median approximately 5.9 months after the prediction.

The source is a man aged 50-59 years with Graves' ophthalmopathy. V is TRBV28 and J is TRBJ1-4; D unresolved. The sequencing sample was made of blood. CDR3 sequence reads: CASGIAWDEKLFF. DNA for the CDR3: TGTGCCAGCGGGATAGCCTGGGATGAAAAACTGTTTTTT. The entire variable domain, with the rest obtained from reference TRBV28 and TRBJ1-4, is as follows: DVKVTQSSRYLVKRTGEKVFLECVQDMDHENMFWYRQDPGLGLRLIYFSYDVKMKEKGDIPEGYSVSREKKERFSLILESASTNQTSMYLCASGIAWDEKLFFGSGTQLSVL.